This T cell receptor (beta chain) appears in the sequencing data of a study of identical twins. TCRdb redid the calling of the 5' RACE reads with MiXCR, one entry per CDR3 protein. The table records about 150,000 distinct CDR3 sequences, around 3.6% of them present only once. Points from the study as a whole: Memory repertoires lacked the insertion deficit that abundant cord blood beta clonotypes showed. Conclusions leaned on cross-sectional statistical analysis and did not track the same donors over time. Zero-insertion analyses might be partly confounded by invariant T cells like MAIT and iNKT. Alpha sequences that were out-of-frame and twin-shared showed an excess of low generation probability.

Germline CDR1 and CDR2: DFQATT and SNEGSKA (reference sequence). V dropped 3 bases and J dropped 4; count of bases not matched to a gene: 7. The CDR3 has 14 amino acids. This clonotype was seen repeatedly, ten times or more. Its antigen is undetermined. The V and J genes are TRBV20-1 and TRBJ2-5; 8 nucleotides match TRBD2. This sequence was found in a man younger than 35 in good health. The sequenced sample consisted of memory T cells sorted from blood. CDR3 in amino acids: CSARMPGGLETQYF. The CDR3 region has the DNA TGCAGTGCTAGGATGCCGGGAGGGTTAGAGACCCAGTACTTC.